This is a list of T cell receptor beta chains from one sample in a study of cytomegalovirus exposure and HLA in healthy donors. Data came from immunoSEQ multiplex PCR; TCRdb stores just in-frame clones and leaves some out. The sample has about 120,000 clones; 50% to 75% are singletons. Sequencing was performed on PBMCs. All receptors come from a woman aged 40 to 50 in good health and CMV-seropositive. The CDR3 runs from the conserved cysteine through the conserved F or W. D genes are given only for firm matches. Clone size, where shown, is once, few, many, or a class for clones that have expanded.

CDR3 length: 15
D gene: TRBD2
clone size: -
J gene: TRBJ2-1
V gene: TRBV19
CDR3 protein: CASSRTSGSYNEQFF
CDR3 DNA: TGTGCCAGTAGCCGGACTAGCGGATCCTACAATGAGCAGTTCTTC

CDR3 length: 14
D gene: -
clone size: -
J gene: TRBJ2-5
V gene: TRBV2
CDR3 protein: CASSEQGGRETQYF
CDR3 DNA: TGTGCCAGCAGTGAACAGGGGGGTAGGGAGACCCAGTACTTC

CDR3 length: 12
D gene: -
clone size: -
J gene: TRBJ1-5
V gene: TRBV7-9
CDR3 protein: CSSSFANQPQHF
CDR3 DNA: TGTTCCAGCAGTTTTGCGAATCAGCCCCAGCATTTT

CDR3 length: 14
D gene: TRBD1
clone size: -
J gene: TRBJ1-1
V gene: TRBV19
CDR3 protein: CASGTGGDNTEAFF
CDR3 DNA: TGTGCCAGTGGGACAGGGGGCGATAACACTGAAGCTTTCTTT

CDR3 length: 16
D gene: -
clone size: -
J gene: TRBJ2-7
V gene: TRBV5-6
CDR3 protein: CASSFFLSRGEGEQYF
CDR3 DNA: TGTGCCAGCAGCTTCTTCCTCTCCAGGGGTGAAGGCGAGCAGTACTTC

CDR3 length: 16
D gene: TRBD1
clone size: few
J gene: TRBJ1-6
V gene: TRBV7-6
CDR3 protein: CASSLAGTGGNSPLHF
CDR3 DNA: TGTGCCAGCAGCTTAGCGGGGACAGGGGGGAATTCACCCCTCCACTTT

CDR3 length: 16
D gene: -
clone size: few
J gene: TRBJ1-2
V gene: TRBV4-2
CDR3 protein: CASSQDFGSANYGYTF
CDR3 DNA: TGTGCCAGCAGCCAAGATTTCGGGTCAGCTAACTATGGCTACACCTTC

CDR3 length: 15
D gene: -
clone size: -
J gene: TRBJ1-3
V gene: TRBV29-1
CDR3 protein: CSVEVQTNSGNTIYF
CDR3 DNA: TGCAGCGTTGAAGTACAGACGAACTCTGGAAACACCATATATTTT

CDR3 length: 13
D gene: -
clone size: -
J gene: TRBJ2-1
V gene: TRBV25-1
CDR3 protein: CASSTKVGLEQFF
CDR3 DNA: TGTGCCAGCAGTACTAAGGTAGGACTTGAGCAGTTCTTC

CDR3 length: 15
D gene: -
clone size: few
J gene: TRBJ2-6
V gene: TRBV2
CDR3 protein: CASAGGAGGANVLTF
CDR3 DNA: TGTGCCAGCGCTGGGGGGGCAGGTGGGGCCAACGTCCTGACTTTC

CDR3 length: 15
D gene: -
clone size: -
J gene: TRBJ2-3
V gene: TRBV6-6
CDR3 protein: CASSYPQGGTDTQYF
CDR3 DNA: TGTGCCAGCAGTTACCCGCAGGGTGGCACAGATACGCAGTATTTT

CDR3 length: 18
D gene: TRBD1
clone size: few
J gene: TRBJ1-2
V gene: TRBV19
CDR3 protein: CASTRGTGLFMGNYGYTF
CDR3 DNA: TGTGCCAGTACCCGCGGGACAGGGCTTTTTATGGGAAACTATGGCTACACCTTC

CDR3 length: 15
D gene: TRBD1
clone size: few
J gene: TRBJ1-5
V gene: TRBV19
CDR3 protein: CASSFADRDNQPQHF
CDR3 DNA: TGTGCCAGTAGTTTCGCTGACAGGGATAATCAGCCCCAGCATTTT

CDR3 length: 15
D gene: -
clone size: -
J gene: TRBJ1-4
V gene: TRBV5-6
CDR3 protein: CASSDGTSTNEKLFF
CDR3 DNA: TGTGCCAGCAGCGATGGGACATCAACTAATGAAAAACTGTTTTTT

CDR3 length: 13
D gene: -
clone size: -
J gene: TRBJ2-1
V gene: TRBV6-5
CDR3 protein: CASRPPGRQGQFF
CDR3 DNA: TGTGCCAGCAGGCCCCCCGGACGGCAGGGGCAGTTCTTC

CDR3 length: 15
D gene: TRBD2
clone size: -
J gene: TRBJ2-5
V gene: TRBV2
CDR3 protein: CASSESLAGQETQYF
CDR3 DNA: TGTGCCAGCAGTGAATCCCTAGCGGGGCAAGAGACCCAGTACTTC

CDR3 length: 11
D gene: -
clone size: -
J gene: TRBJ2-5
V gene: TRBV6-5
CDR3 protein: CASSSLETQYF
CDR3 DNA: TGTGCCAGCAGTTCCCTAGAGACCCAGTACTTC

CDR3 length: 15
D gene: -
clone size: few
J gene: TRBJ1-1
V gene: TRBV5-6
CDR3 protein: CASSFVGPRETEAFF
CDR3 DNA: TGTGCCAGCAGCTTTGTAGGACCCCGGGAAACTGAAGCTTTCTTT

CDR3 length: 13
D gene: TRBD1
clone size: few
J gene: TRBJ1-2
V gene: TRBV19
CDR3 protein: CASSPGQLYGYTF
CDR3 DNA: TGTGCCAGTAGTCCGGGACAGCTCTATGGCTACACCTTC

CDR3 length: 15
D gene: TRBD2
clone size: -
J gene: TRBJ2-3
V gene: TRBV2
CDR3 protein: CASAEVGLAGNTQYF
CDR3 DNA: TGTGCCAGCGCCGAAGTTGGACTAGCGGGTAATACGCAGTATTTT

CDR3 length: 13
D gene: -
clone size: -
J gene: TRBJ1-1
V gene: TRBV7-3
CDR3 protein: CASSLSLYTEAFF
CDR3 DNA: TGTGCCAGCAGCTTGAGTCTATACACTGAAGCTTTCTTT

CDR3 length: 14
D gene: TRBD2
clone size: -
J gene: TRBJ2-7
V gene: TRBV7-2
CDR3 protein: CASSRWGGSYEQYF
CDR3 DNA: TGTGCCAGCAGTCGATGGGGGGGGTCCTACGAGCAGTACTTC